The TCR beta chain described here comes from a study of cytomegalovirus exposure and HLA in healthy donors. A remark on this clone: The antigen remains unidentified.

Study findings and constraints: Analysis was carried out at a later point, and it linked a missense DCLRE1C variant to TCR beta V- and J-gene trimming.

The CDR3 has 17 residues. V was shortened by 5 bases and J by 4 bases, with 18 bases between the two germline ends. The germline V gene encodes CDR1 SEHNR and CDR2 FQNEAQ (reference sequence). The PCR was carried out with 60 Vbeta primers and 13 Jbeta primers. Some clones are missing from TCRdb's copy, which holds only in-frame ones; the method was immunoSEQ multiplex PCR. The sample data list approximately 180,000 clones. The sample consisted of PBMCs. The source is a man younger than 45 in good health and CMV-seronegative. The V and J genes are TRBV7-9 and TRBJ2-6; the D gene is possibly TRBD2 (6 bases). The CDR3 loop reads CASSQVEGRIGANVLTF. As DNA, the CDR3 is TGTGCCAGCAGCCAAGTGGAGGGAAGGATAGGGGCCAACGTCCTGACTTTC.